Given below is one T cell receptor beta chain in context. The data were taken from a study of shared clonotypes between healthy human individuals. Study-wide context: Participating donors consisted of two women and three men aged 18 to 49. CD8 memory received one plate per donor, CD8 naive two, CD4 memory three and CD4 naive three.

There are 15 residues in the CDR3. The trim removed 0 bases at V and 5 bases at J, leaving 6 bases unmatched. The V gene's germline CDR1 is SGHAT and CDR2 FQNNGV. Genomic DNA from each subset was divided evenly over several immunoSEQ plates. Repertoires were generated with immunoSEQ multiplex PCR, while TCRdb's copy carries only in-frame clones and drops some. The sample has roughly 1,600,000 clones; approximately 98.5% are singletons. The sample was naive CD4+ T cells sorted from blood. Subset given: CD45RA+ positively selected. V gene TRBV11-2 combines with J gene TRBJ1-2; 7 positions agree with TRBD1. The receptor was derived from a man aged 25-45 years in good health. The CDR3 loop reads CASSLDGTDAYGYTF. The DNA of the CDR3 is TGTGCCAGCAGCTTAGACGGGACAGACGCATATGGCTACACCTTC. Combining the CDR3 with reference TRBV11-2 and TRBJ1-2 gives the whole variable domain EAGVAQSPRYKIIEKRQSVAFWCNPISGHATLYWYQQILGQGPKLLIQFQNNGVVDDSQLPKDRFSAERLKGVDSTLKIQPAKLEDSAVYLCASSLDGTDAYGYTFGSGTRLTVV.